A selection of T cell receptor beta chains follows, all from one sample in a study of shared clonotypes between healthy human individuals. Assay: immunoSEQ multiplex PCR; the TCRdb copy retains only in-frame clones and omits some. The table lists millions of clones, less than 95% of them singletons. The sample consisted of naive CD8+ T cells sorted from blood. Receptors originate from a man between 18 and 29 years old in good health. The CDR3 runs from the conserved cysteine through the conserved F or W. D genes are given only for firm matches. Clone size is shown for a subset of rows, as once, few, many or a class of expanded clone.

d_gene	abundance	j_gene	v_gene	CDR3nt	CDR3aa
-	-	TRBJ1-1	TRBV4-2	TGTGCCAGCAGCCAAGATAAGTATGGGGGAGCTGAAGCTTTCTTT	CASSQDKYGGAEAFF
-	-	TRBJ1-1	TRBV30	TGTGCCTGGATATGGTCGGGGGTGAACACTGAAGCTTTCTTT	CAWIWSGVNTEAFF
-	-	TRBJ1-2	TRBV9	TGTGCCAGCAGCGGGGACAAGTATGGCTACACCTTC	CASSGDKYGYTF
-	-	TRBJ1-2	TRBV28	TGTGCCAGCAGTAACCCAGGGCAGCCACTTAACTATGGCTACACCTTC	CASSNPGQPLNYGYTF
-	-	TRBJ2-2	TRBV18	TGTGCCAGCTCAGGCGGGCTAGCGTTCACCGGGGAGCTGTTTTTT	CASSGGLAFTGELFF
-	-	TRBJ2-3	TRBV9	TGTGCCAGCAGCGCGTGGGGGGGCACAGATACGCAGTATTTT	CASSAWGGTDTQYF
-	once	TRBJ1-2	TRBV5-6	TGTGCCAGCAGCTTGGGACATCCGGGTAGCTATGGCTACACCTTC	CASSLGHPGSYGYTF
-	-	TRBJ2-1	TRBV5-1	TGCGCCAGCAGCTTGGATCGGGGATTGGGTGAGCAGTTCTTC	CASSLDRGLGEQFF
TRBD1	-	TRBJ1-6	TRBV5-4	TGTGCCAGCAGCTTGGGGCGGACAGGGGCCATTAATTCACCCCTCCACTTT	CASSLGRTGAINSPLHF
-	once	TRBJ1-1	TRBV19	TGTGCCAGTAGTATCCTCGACCCAATGAACACTGAAGCTTTCTTT	CASSILDPMNTEAFF
-	-	TRBJ1-3	TRBV4-3	TGCGCCAGCAGCCCAGGTCCCCCTGGAAACACCATATATTTT	CASSPGPPGNTIYF
-	-	TRBJ1-2	TRBV5-4	TGTGCCAGCAGCCCTGGGGAGGGGTACGGCTACACCTTC	CASSPGEGYGYTF
-	-	TRBJ1-2	TRBV9	TGTGCCAGCAGCCCGATAAATCAGGCAGCCGTTGGCTACACCTTC	CASSPINQAAVGYTF
-	once	TRBJ2-7	TRBV27	TGTGCCAGCAGTTTCCCCCCTGGGGGAGAGCAGTACTTC	CASSFPPGGEQYF
-	-	TRBJ2-2	TRBV5-6	TGTGCCAGCAGCTTGGCGTTCGGGTCGATCAACACCGGGGAGCTGTTTTTT	CASSLAFGSINTGELFF
-	-	TRBJ2-7	TRBV6-5	TGTGCCAGCAGTTACTCTTTCGGGGATGCCTACGAGCAGTACTTC	CASSYSFGDAYEQYF
-	-	TRBJ1-4	TRBV7-2	TGTGCCAGCAGCGCCCGACTTTCAACTAATGAAAAACTGTTTTTT	CASSARLSTNEKLFF
-	once	TRBJ1-2	TRBV4-1	TGCGCCAGCAGCCTGGACAGAGGTAACTATGGCTACACCTTC	CASSLDRGNYGYTF
-	-	TRBJ1-6	TRBV5-6	TGTGCCAGCAGCCAGGGACAATTGAGTTCACCCCTCCACTTT	CASSQGQLSSPLHF
-	-	TRBJ2-1	TRBV11-2	TGTGCCAGCAGTTCCCGCAATGAGCAGTTCTTC	CASSSRNEQFF
-	-	TRBJ2-7	TRBV4-2	TGTGCCAGCAGCCCCAGTATCCCCATCTACGAGCAGTACTTC	CASSPSIPIYEQYF
-	-	TRBJ2-2	TRBV5-6	TGTGCCAGCAGCTCCCGGGACAACCTCGAGCTGTTTTTT	CASSSRDNLELFF
-	-	TRBJ2-2	TRBV11-3	TGTGCCAGCAGCCCTAGGGGGGCCGGGGAGCTGTTTTTT	CASSPRGAGELFF
TRBD1	-	TRBJ1-1	TRBV29-1	TGCAGCGTTGAAGAACAGGGGACAAGAACTGAAGCTTTCTTT	CSVEEQGTRTEAFF
-	-	TRBJ1-4	TRBV9	TGTGCCAGCAGCGGCCAGGCGGAAAAACTGTTTTTT	CASSGQAEKLFF
-	-	TRBJ1-6	TRBV19	TGTGCCAGTAGTGAGGGGCAGGGGAGTTCACCCCTCCACTTT	CASSEGQGSSPLHF
TRBD1	-	TRBJ1-2	TRBV13	TGTGCCAGCAGCTTATCGGGGGGACAGGATGGCTACACCTTC	CASSLSGGQDGYTF
TRBD1	-	TRBJ2-7	TRBV2	TGTGCCAGCAGTGAACTGTCTGGAACAGGGGTTCGCGAGCAGTACTTC	CASSELSGTGVREQYF
-	-	TRBJ2-7	TRBV2	TGTGCCAGCAGTGTGACCTACGAGCAGTACTTC	CASSVTYEQYF
TRBD1	-	TRBJ2-5	TRBV28	TGTGCCAGCAACGCGGACAGGGACCCCCAAGAGACCCAGTACTTC	CASNADRDPQETQYF
-	-	TRBJ2-7	TRBV30	TGTGCCTGGGGACAGTGGGGCGAGCAGTACTTC	CAWGQWGEQYF
-	-	TRBJ2-3	TRBV10-1	TGCGCCAGCAGTGAGGTGGGCGGTGATACGCAGTATTTT	CASSEVGGDTQYF
TRBD1	-	TRBJ2-7	TRBV7-9	TGTGCCAGCAGCATAACCGGGACAGGGGGTTTCTACGAGCAGTACTTC	CASSITGTGGFYEQYF
-	-	TRBJ2-5	TRBV2	TGTGCCAGCAGTTACGACAGAAACCTATCTCAAGAGACCCAGTACTTC	CASSYDRNLSQETQYF
-	once	TRBJ2-1	TRBV13	TGTGCCAGCAGCTCCCTGGAGGGGATAGAGCAGTTCTTC	CASSSLEGIEQFF